This is a list of T cell receptor beta chains from one sample in a study of OX40 agonist ivuxolimab in advanced cancers. Assay: immunoSEQ multiplex PCR; the TCRdb copy retains only in-frame clones and omits some. The data hold tens of thousands of clones, with around 86% observed a single time. The material was CD4+ or CD8+ T cells sorted from blood, obtained in a trial of the OX40 agonist ivuxolimab. The receptors come from an adult with an advanced solid tumor such as melanoma, head and neck, liver or kidney cancer. The CDR3 runs from the conserved cysteine through the conserved F or W. D genes are given only for firm matches. Some rows mark clone size as missing; the rest say once, few, many or name a class of expanded clone.

cdr3_aa | cdr3_nt | d_call | v_call | clone_size | j_call
CASRDPMNTEAFF | TGTGCCAGCAGGGATCCAATGAACACTGAAGCTTTCTTT | NA | TRBV6-1 | NA | TRBJ1-1
CASSTAGTGSSVAFF | TGTGCCAGTAGTACCGCCGGGACAGGGTCCTCAGTAGCTTTCTTT | TRBD1 | TRBV19 | NA | TRBJ1-1
CASSYSGSPRTGELFF | TGTGCCAGCAGTTACTCGGGGTCACCCAGGACCGGGGAGCTGTTTTTT | NA | TRBV6-5 | NA | TRBJ2-2
CAINGAAGTTGELFF | TGTGCCATCAACGGAGCGGCGGGGACCACCGGGGAGCTGTTTTTT | NA | TRBV10-3 | NA | TRBJ2-2
CATQGYTDTQYF | TGTGCCACCCAGGGGTACACAGATACGCAGTATTTT | NA | TRBV6-1 | NA | TRBJ2-3
CASSTNGLVYNEQFF | TGTGCCAGCAGCACTAACGGACTAGTCTACAATGAGCAGTTCTTC | TRBD2 | TRBV9 | NA | TRBJ2-1
CASSRSLGESTDTQYF | TGCGCCAGCAGCCGTTCACTAGGCGAGAGCACAGATACGCAGTATTTT | NA | TRBV5-1 | NA | TRBJ2-3
CASSGGGGNNEQFF | TGCGCCAGCAGCGGGGGTGGCGGTAACAATGAGCAGTTCTTC | NA | TRBV5-1 | NA | TRBJ2-1
CASRLRIGQGAFNEQFF | TGCGCCAGCAGATTGCGCATCGGACAGGGGGCATTCAATGAGCAGTTCTTC | TRBD1 | TRBV5-1 | NA | TRBJ2-1
CASSEPGLAGGGETQYF | TGTGCCAGCAGTGAACCCGGACTAGCGGGGGGCGGGGAGACCCAGTACTTC | TRBD2 | TRBV2 | NA | TRBJ2-5
CASSLDYGVTEAFF | TGTGCCAGCAGCTTAGATTACGGGGTTACTGAAGCTTTCTTT | NA | TRBV11-2 | NA | TRBJ1-1
CASSPRQGNYEQYF | TGTGCCAGCAGCCCACGACAGGGCAACTACGAGCAGTACTTC | TRBD1 | TRBV5-4 | NA | TRBJ2-7
CATSRDEDRLRPQHF | TGTGCCACCAGCAGAGATGAAGACAGGTTGCGGCCCCAGCATTTT | NA | TRBV15 | NA | TRBJ1-5
CASSPPTGKETQYF | TGTGCCAGCTCACCACCGACAGGGAAAGAGACCCAGTACTTC | TRBD1 | TRBV18 | NA | TRBJ2-5
CASSIGTSGHTGELFF | TGTGCCAGTAGTATAGGGACTAGCGGTCACACCGGGGAGCTGTTTTTT | TRBD2 | TRBV19 | NA | TRBJ2-2
CASSESREMLRELFF | TGCGCCAGCAGTGAGTCCAGGGAAATGCTCCGGGAGCTGTTTTTT | NA | TRBV10-2 | once | TRBJ2-2
CAWRDEYTEAFF | TGTGCCTGGAGGGACGAGTACACTGAAGCTTTCTTT | NA | TRBV30 | NA | TRBJ1-1
CASSRDGRYGYTF | TGTGCCAGCAGCCGAGACGGACGGTATGGCTACACCTTC | NA | TRBV6-5 | NA | TRBJ1-2
CASSANRVGEQYF | TGTGCCAGCAGTGCGAACAGGGTGGGGGAGCAGTACTTC | NA | TRBV6-6 | NA | TRBJ2-7
CASSEAFRDTEAFF | TGTGCCAGCAGTGAAGCATTCCGGGACACTGAAGCTTTCTTT | NA | TRBV2 | NA | TRBJ1-1
CASSWDRGGETQYF | TGTGCCAGCAGCTGGGACAGGGGCGGAGAGACCCAGTACTTC | TRBD1 | TRBV27 | NA | TRBJ2-5
CASSQDPSRVDIQYF | TGTGCCAGCAGCCAAGATCCATCTCGGGTGGACATTCAGTACTTC | NA | TRBV14 | NA | TRBJ2-4
CASSQMAETQYF | TGCGCCAGCAGTCAGATGGCAGAGACCCAGTACTTC | NA | TRBV5-1 | NA | TRBJ2-5
CASSVDLGGNYNEQFF | TGTGCCAGCAGCGTGGATCTTGGAGGTAACTACAATGAGCAGTTCTTC | NA | TRBV9 | NA | TRBJ2-1
CASSYSGAKDTQYF | TGTGCCAGCAGTTACAGCGGGGCGAAAGATACGCAGTATTTT | TRBD2 | TRBV6-6 | NA | TRBJ2-3
CASRLTGGAGQPQHF | TGTGCCAGCAGACTAACAGGGGGCGCGGGTCAGCCCCAGCATTTT | TRBD1 | TRBV6-6 | NA | TRBJ1-5
CASSDYRGLNQPQHF | TGTGCCAGCAGTGATTACCGAGGATTAAATCAGCCCCAGCATTTT | NA | TRBV6-1 | few | TRBJ1-5
CASTYPGRQAFF | TGTGCCAGCACCTACCCCGGCAGGCAAGCTTTCTTT | NA | TRBV6-6 | NA | TRBJ1-1
CASSQETRPRGANYGYTF | TGCGCCAGCAGCCAAGAAACCCGGCCTCGGGGAGCTAACTATGGCTACACCTTC | NA | TRBV4-1 | NA | TRBJ1-2
CASSKDPVSTDTQYF | TGTGCCAGCAGTAAAGACCCGGTCTCCACAGATACGCAGTATTTT | NA | TRBV6-1 | NA | TRBJ2-3
CSVEGLGSYEQYF | TGCAGCGTTGAGGGACTCGGATCCTACGAGCAGTACTTC | NA | TRBV29-1 | NA | TRBJ2-7
CASSRWGGYALQYNEQFF | TGTGCCAGCAGCCGATGGGGCGGATATGCCCTCCAATACAATGAGCAGTTCTTC | NA | TRBV7-2 | NA | TRBJ2-1
CASSADVPGTGYGYTF | TGTGCCAGCAGCGCCGACGTCCCGGGAACGGGATATGGCTACACCTTC | NA | TRBV9 | NA | TRBJ1-2
CASTITGGLSTDTQYF | TGCGCCAGCACCATAACAGGGGGGCTATCCACAGATACGCAGTATTTT | TRBD1 | TRBV5-1 | NA | TRBJ2-3
CASSVDGGRGLEAFF | TGTGCCAGCAGCGTAGATGGCGGCAGGGGCTTGGAAGCTTTCTTT | NA | TRBV9 | NA | TRBJ1-1
CASSSGQGTDTQYF | TGTGCCAGCAGTTCCGGACAGGGAACAGATACGCAGTATTTT | TRBD1 | TRBV6-5 | NA | TRBJ2-3
CASSQDRYRGGTQYF | TGCGCCAGCAGCCAAGATCGCTATCGGGGAGGGACCCAGTACTTC | NA | TRBV4-1 | NA | TRBJ2-5
CASRKPNYGYTF | TGTGCCAGTAGAAAGCCCAACTATGGCTACACCTTC | NA | TRBV19 | NA | TRBJ1-2
CASSKEGYGYEQYF | TGTGCCAGCAGCAAAGAAGGGTATGGGTACGAGCAGTACTTC | NA | TRBV21-1 | NA | TRBJ2-7
CASSLDGLTPGGETQYF | TGTGCCAGCAGCTTGGATGGGTTAACCCCGGGGGGAGAGACCCAGTACTTC | TRBD2 | TRBV5-4 | NA | TRBJ2-5
CASKSVTDTQYF | TGTGCCAGCAAGAGCGTCACAGATACGCAGTATTTT | NA | TRBV9 | NA | TRBJ2-3
CASSLKLAGAYNEQFF | TGTGCCAGCAGCTTGAAACTAGCGGGAGCGTACAATGAGCAGTTCTTC | TRBD2 | TRBV5-4 | NA | TRBJ2-1
CASSSTATSYEQYF | TGTGCCAGCAGCTCGACCGCGACATCTTACGAGCAGTACTTC | NA | TRBV7-2 | NA | TRBJ2-7
CASSLGSVLQASPLHF | TGTGCCAGCAGCTTAGGGAGCGTACTACAGGCGTCACCCCTCCACTTT | NA | TRBV11-2 | NA | TRBJ1-6
CASSFWGNEQFF | TGCGCCAGCAGCTTTTGGGGCAATGAGCAGTTCTTC | NA | TRBV5-1 | few | TRBJ2-1
CASSLAGGDPDTQYF | TGTGCCAGCAGCTTAGCGGGGGGGGACCCAGATACGCAGTATTTT | TRBD2 | TRBV7-9 | NA | TRBJ2-3
CASSSGVGGQSYEQYF | TGTGCCAGCAGTTCCGGGGTAGGGGGGCAGTCCTACGAGCAGTACTTC | NA | TRBV27 | few | TRBJ2-7
CASVGQGFINTIYF | TGTGCCAGCGTCGGACAGGGGTTTATCAACACCATATATTTT | TRBD1 | TRBV19 | NA | TRBJ1-3